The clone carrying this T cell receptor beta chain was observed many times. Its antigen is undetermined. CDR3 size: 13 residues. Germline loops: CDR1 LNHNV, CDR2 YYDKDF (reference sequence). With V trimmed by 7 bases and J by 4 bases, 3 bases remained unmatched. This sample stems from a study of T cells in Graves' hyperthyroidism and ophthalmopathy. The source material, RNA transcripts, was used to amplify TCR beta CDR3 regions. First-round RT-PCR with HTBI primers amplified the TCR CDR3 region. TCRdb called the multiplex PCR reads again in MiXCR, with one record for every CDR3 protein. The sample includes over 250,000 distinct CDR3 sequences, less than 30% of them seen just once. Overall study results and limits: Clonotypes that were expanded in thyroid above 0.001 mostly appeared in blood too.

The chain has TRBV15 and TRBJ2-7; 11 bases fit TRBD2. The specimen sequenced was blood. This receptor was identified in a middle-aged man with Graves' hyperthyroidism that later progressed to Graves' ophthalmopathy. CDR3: CATKASGRYEQYF. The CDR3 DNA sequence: TGTGCCACCAAGGCTAGCGGGAGGTACGAGCAGTACTTC. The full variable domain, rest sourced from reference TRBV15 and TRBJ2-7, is DAMVIQNPRYQVTQFGKPVTLSCSQTLNHNVMYWYQQKSSQAPKLLFHYYDKDFNNEADTPDNFQSRRPNTSFCFLDIRSPGLGDTAMYLCATKASGRYEQYFGPGTRLTVT.